Given below is one TCR beta chain in context. This clonotype was seen many times. The specificity of this receptor is unknown. No base-level quality is on record; no much larger clone is a single base apart. This sample stems from a study of T cell repertoires in cytomegalovirus infection (dated by TCRdb to about 2019). About the full investigation: Peptide stimulations targeted recently identified HLA-C-restricted CMV epitopes, whose presentation resists viral immunomodulation, together with well-studied HLA-B-restricted epitopes. Donor HLA type was relevant to the analysis, as public TCR beta signatures indicated carriage of CMV infection together with the matching HLA type.

The treatment or condition label on this specimen signifies: in vitro stimulation with specific CMV peptide epitopes to enrich CMV-specific T cells. V is pared back by 0 bases and J by 5 bases, with 9 bases lying between the germline termini. As encoded in the germline V gene (reference sequence), CDR1 is DFQATT while CDR2 is SNEGSKA. Its CDR3 holds 13 amino acids, cysteine through phenylalanine. This entry keeps only the CDR3 DNA: 39 bases, framed from base 1. Overall results and qualifications from the work: In both this cohort and an independent cohort of under 450 donors, the cumulative frequency of public TCR beta family members distinguished carriers of CMV infection plus the relevant HLA type. In the ex vivo response, HLA-C-restricted CMV-specific TCR beta clonotypes were dominant, and in two of eight donors the single most frequent clonotype came from this HLA-C-restricted group.

Data came from an Illumina HiSeq 1500. The public reads were reanalyzed by TCRdb: fastp trimming at Q25, MiXCR alignment, in-frame beta chains only. A single entry per CDR3 protein holds the most common genes and DNA from its merged rows. The sample profile shows roughly 220,000 distinct CDR3 sequences; approximately 40% of them were found once. Of the sample, approximately 60% is held by the ten largest clones. Sequenced material: CD8+ T cells from cultured PBMCs, taken from culture after CMV antigen stimulation. The rearranged segments are TRBV20-1 and TRBJ2-3, with the D gene not confidently named. The origin of this receptor is a human donor in good health (CMV status not recorded). Some clones in this sample may be carry-over from other donors' samples. DNA sequence: TGCAGTGCTAGAGACCCCTGGGGAGATACGCAGTATTTT. This yields the protein CSARDPWGDTQYF.